This is a list of T cell receptor beta chains from one sample in a study of blood T cell repertoires in COVID-19. Some clones are missing from TCRdb's copy, which holds only in-frame ones; the method was immunoSEQ multiplex PCR. Found here are over 120,000 clones, roughly 88% of them singletons; the top ten hold roughly 4.3%. Sequencing input: PBMCs or T cells enriched from blood (not recorded which). Every receptor here comes from a man aged 50 to 60 who had recovered from COVID-19. Each CDR3 is given without its conserved first and last residue. The order of the fields is J gene, V gene, CDR3 protein.

TRBJ1-2	TRBV30	AWSGADYYGYT
TRBJ2-4	TRBV7-3	ASSPITGGAAKNIQY
TRBJ1-2	TRBV27	ASRSQLHYGYT
TRBJ1-1	TRBV4-3	ASSRQKGTGWEAF
TRBJ2-5	TRBV5-4	ASSSPGGSAGETQY
TRBJ1-6	TRBV6-2/TRBV6-3	ASSYRRPQEASPLH
TRBJ1-5	TRBV12-3/TRBV12-4	ASRLGGNQPQH
TRBJ1-1	TRBV6-2/TRBV6-3	ASSLTGGYTEAF
TRBJ2-7	TRBV12-3/TRBV12-4	ASSFRQGGEQY
TRBJ2-1	TRBV7-9	ASSSTSGSGNEQF
TRBJ1-2	TRBV6-6	ASRRQGDGYT
TRBJ2-5	TRBV6-5	ASSRREPGETQY
TRBJ2-3	TRBV18	ASSAIDTQY
TRBJ2-1	TRBV7-3	ASSPDLTGKDEQF
TRBJ2-1	TRBV11-2	ASTVRNRVPEQF
TRBJ2-5	TRBV5-1	ASSRSRQGLGETQY
TRBJ1-2	TRBV5-1	ASSLDQGAVGYT
TRBJ2-7	TRBV5-1	ASSFSGVLQQY
TRBJ1-2	TRBV7-9	ASSPLDSESYGYT
TRBJ1-1	TRBV29-1	SVVLPGQRNTEAF
TRBJ2-1	TRBV7-2	ASSAYSNEQF
TRBJ1-2	TRBV6-5	ASSPTRGQVYGYT
TRBJ2-1	TRBV19	ASSLGQGLYNEQF
TRBJ1-1	TRBV4-3	ASSPRGTGPTEAF
TRBJ2-1	TRBV7-9	ASSPREGHEQF
TRBJ1-4	TRBV28	ASSTRQENEKLF
TRBJ2-6	TRBV28	ASSILQGTGANVLT
TRBJ2-3	TRBV9	ASSVGRAGRDTQY
TRBJ2-7	TRBV7-2	ASSSYLGGAREQY
TRBJ2-1	TRBV28	ASSLPDRDRNEQF
TRBJ1-5	TRBV10-1	ASRGAEDRANQPQH
TRBJ2-6	TRBV4-1	ASSQGFFVRGANVLT
TRBJ1-2	TRBV29-1	SVHRGFEGYT
TRBJ1-2	TRBV6-5	ASSTLQGLGYT
TRBJ2-1	TRBV5-4	ASSYGGPSAYNEQF
TRBJ1-4	TRBV18	ASSPTGVPFSTNEKLF
TRBJ1-1	TRBV9	ASSNGQFNTEAF
TRBJ2-7	TRBV9	ASSVDNRGSEQY
TRBJ2-5	TRBV7-2	ASSLEGRMETQY
TRBJ2-1	TRBV28	ASSLLLREQF
TRBJ2-3	TRBV6-5	ASSSGWDTQY
TRBJ2-7	TRBV4-3	ASSQEGGTGTHEQY
TRBJ2-5	TRBV3-1/TRBV3-2	ASSPELETQY
TRBJ1-5	TRBV7-9	ASSVTGRNQPQH
TRBJ2-5	TRBV7-3	ASSSKETQY
TRBJ1-1	TRBV28	ASRPGTLNTEAF
TRBJ1-5	TRBV6-1	ASSDKGRGKGINQPQH